A single sample gave rise to the 21 T cell receptor beta chains below, sequenced in a study of metastatic and nonmetastatic thyroid tumors. The entire patient cohort was treatment-naive prior to thyroid surgery. TCRdb re-clonotyped the PCR reads through MiXCR. The sample has approximately 7,000 clones, 15% to 20% seen once. Source material: adjacent normal tissue. The receptors come from a male donor with papillary thyroid cancer or a benign thyroid nodule (not recorded which). Some clones in this sample may be carry-over from other donors' samples.

By frequency in the sample, this clone is large. V gene TRBV27 combines with J gene TRBJ2-1; D might be TRBD1 (6 bases). This CDR3 is built from 12 residues. Germline CDR1 is MNHEY and CDR2 is SMNVEV (reference sequence). Between the trimmed V and J ends, which lost 6 bases and 4 bases, there was a span of 7 bases. CDR3 loop: CASRRGYNEQFF. In nucleotides, the CDR3 is TGTGCCAGCAGAAGGGGGTACAATGAGCAGTTCTTC.

Turning to this clone: The sample contains more than one DNA sequence encoding this CDR3. The chain employs TRBV5-1 and TRBJ1-1, with a weak D call TRBD1 (6 bases). The CDR3 is 13 residues long. The V end lost 2 bases, the J end lost 5 bases, and 10 bases lay between the germline ends. The germline CDR1 and CDR2 sequences are SGHRS and YFSETQ. This CDR3 reads CASSFLGGTEAFF. CDR3 sequence (DNA): TGCGCCAGCAGCTTTTTAGGGGGGACTGAAGCTTTCTTT.

The sample holds many counts of this clone. This chain links TRBV5-5 with TRBJ2-7, with 10 bases matching TRBD1. Per the germline V gene, CDR1 is SGHKS and CDR2 is YYEKEE (reference sequence). This CDR3 has 15 residues. The J segment lost 2 bases and the V segment lost 5 bases, leaving 7 bases of the junction unmatched. This chain's CDR3 is CASSKVGTGAYEQYF. Here the CDR3 DNA reads TGTGCCAGCAGTAAGGTAGGGACAGGGGCCTACGAGCAGTACTTC. Full variable domain (rest looked up from reference TRBV5-5 and TRBJ2-7): DAGVTQSPTHLIKTRGQQVTLRCSPISGHKSVSWYQQVLGQGPQFIFQYYEKEERGRGNFPDRFSARQFPNYSSELNVNALLLGDSALYLCASSKVGTGAYEQYFGPGTRLTVT.

The table lists this clone with a few counts. The chain couples TRBV28 to TRBJ1-2; 8 nucleotides align to TRBD1. V shed 8 bases and J 5 bases; nucleotides not matched to a gene: 10. This CDR3 contains 14 residues. The germline CDR1 and CDR2 sequences are MDHEN and SYDVKM. The CDR3 loop is CASYLQGASYGYTF. The CDR3 DNA reads as TGTGCCAGCTACCTTCAGGGGGCGAGTTATGGCTACACCTTC.

This clone appeared a few times. This sequence joins TRBV7-3 and TRBJ1-2; unclear D gene. Trimming pared 1 base from V and 3 bases from J, leaving 9 bases between. Looked up from germline, CDR1 is SGHTA and CDR2 is FQGTGA. There are 14 residues in the CDR3. This chain's CDR3 is CASSLSPQDYGYTF. DNA for the CDR3: TGTGCCAGCAGCTTAAGTCCTCAGGACTATGGCTACACCTTC.

This clone came up a few times. The V and J genes are TRBV6-1 and TRBJ1-2; D is ambiguous. V lost 3 bases to trimming and J lost 4 bases, with 12 bases between them. The CDR3 spans 14 residues. Germline assignment: CDR1 MNHNS and CDR2 SASEGT. The DNA for the CDR3 is TGTGCCAGCAGTGATCCCCGGATGTTCTATGGCTACACCTTC. Protein product: CASSDPRMFYGYTF.

The table lists this clone with a few counts. This chain joins TRBV6-5 and TRBJ1-4; D may be TRBD1 (6 bases). This CDR3 spans 17 amino acids. Trimming took off 2 bases at V and 7 bases at J, with 20 bases between the two ends. Germline V gene lookup returns CDR1 MNHEY and CDR2 SVGAGI. The CDR3 sequence: CASSYRAVGRGGEKLFF. The CDR3 bases are TGTGCCAGCAGTTACCGCGCTGTTGGCAGGGGCGGTGAAAAACTGTTTTTT.

This chain links TRBV6-1 with TRBJ2-7; D gene ambiguous. CDR3 size: 11 residues. Trimming pared 7 bases from V and 2 bases from J, leaving 6 bases between. The germline V gene encodes CDR1 MNHNS and CDR2 SASEGT. The DNA of the CDR3 is TGTGCCAGCATGAGAACCTACGAGCAGTACTTC. It codes for CASMRTYEQYF.

This clone was seen a handful of times. The CDR3 loop reads CASNDGGAGGYEQYV. CDR3 DNA sequence: TGTGCCAGCAACGACGGGGGCGCGGGCGGCTACGAGCAGTACGTC. The gene calls are TRBV28 and TRBJ2-7, with D perhaps matching TRBD1 or TRBD2 (6 bases each). Germline V gene data show CDR1 as MDHEN and CDR2 as SYDVKM. The CDR3 runs 15 residues. V lost 7 bases and J lost 3, with 19 bases in between.

This clone was recorded a few times. This chain joins TRBV28 and TRBJ2-7; TRBD2 might be the D (6 bases). Per germline, CDR1 MDHEN and CDR2 SYDVKM. The CDR3 is 14 amino acids. Trimming removed 4 bases from V and 6 bases from J, with 16 bases in between. As DNA, the CDR3 is TGTGCCAGCAGTTCCCCAATGGGACTCTCCGAGCAGTACTTC. Residues: CASSSPMGLSEQYF.

This rearrangement joins TRBV10-3 to TRBJ1-1; no definite D call. The CDR3 covers 14 residues. V lost 4 bases and J lost 4, with 13 bases in between. Per germline, CDR1 ENHRY and CDR2 SYGVKD. The CDR3 DNA reads TGTGCCATCAGTGCGAACGGGCCGGGCACTGAAGCTTTCTTT. Its protein product is CAISANGPGTEAFF.

This clone was seen many times. This chain links TRBV5-5 with TRBJ2-7, with D maybe TRBD1 (6 bases). Germline V gene sequence: CDR1 SGHKS, CDR2 YYEKEE (reference sequence). Trimming removed 3 bases from V and 0 bases from J, with 10 bases in between. There are 14 residues in the CDR3. The CDR3 reads CASSWDTRSYEQYF. In nucleotides, the CDR3 is TGTGCCAGCAGCTGGGACACCCGCTCCTACGAGCAGTACTTC. The variable domain in full, with the rest retrieved from reference TRBV5-5 and TRBJ2-7, is DAGVTQSPTHLIKTRGQQVTLRCSPISGHKSVSWYQQVLGQGPQFIFQYYEKEERGRGNFPDRFSARQFPNYSSELNVNALLLGDSALYLCASSWDTRSYEQYFGPGTRLTVT.

This clone is judged medium-sized. The V and J genes are TRBV2 and TRBJ2-1; D remains ambiguous. The CDR3 covers 13 residues. Germline assignment: CDR1 SNHLY and CDR2 FYNNEI. V was shortened by 6 bases and J by 7 bases, with 13 bases between the two germline ends. The CDR3 spells CASRMLTENEQFF. In DNA form, the CDR3 reads TGTGCCAGCAGGATGTTGACCGAAAATGAGCAGTTCTTC.

This clone was detected ten times or more. CDR3 residues: CASSYSGANVLTF. The CDR3 nucleotides read TGCGCCAGCAGCTACTCTGGGGCCAACGTCCTGACTTTC. The V and J genes are TRBV4-3 and TRBJ2-6; no clear D gene. The CDR3 extends over 13 amino acids. CDR1 and CDR2 (germline): LGHNA, YSLEER. The V end lost 5 bases, the J end lost 0 bases, and 2 bases lay between the germline ends.

The rearrangement joins TRBV5-6 to TRBJ1-1, with a tentative D call TRBD1 (5 bases). This CDR3 comprises 12 residues. V lost 3 bases and J lost 5, with 8 bases in between. CDR1 is SGHDT, CDR2 YYEEEE, per germline. The CDR3 DNA reads as TGTGCCAGCAGCTGGGGCCAGACTGAAGCTTTCTTT. Translation: CASSWGQTEAFF.

In its sample, this clone was seen many times. The rearrangement joins TRBV20-1 to TRBJ2-1, with D unclear. Trimming stripped 1 base from V and 0 bases from J, with 4 bases between. The CDR3 runs to 13 residues. CDR1 DFQATT and CDR2 SNEGSKA come from the germline V gene (reference sequence). CDR3: CSARGPSYNEQFF. CDR3 nucleotides: TGCAGTGCTAGAGGACCCTCCTACAATGAGCAGTTCTTC.

This clone was seen more than once but under ten times. V is TRBV19 and J is TRBJ1-5; D is unresolved. CDR3 length: 13 amino acids. Germline-derived CDR1 and CDR2 are LNHDA and SQIVND (reference sequence). V lost 6 bases and J 5 bases, leaving 11 bases between the germline ends. Written as DNA, the CDR3 is TGTGCCAGTAGAATGAGCATCGATCAGCCCCAGCATTTT. This encodes CASRMSIDQPQHF.

This clone was picked up many times. The chain uses TRBV28 and TRBJ1-2, with a weak D call TRBD1 (6 bases). The V gene lost 3 bases and the J gene lost 3 bases, with 11 bases spanning the gap. The V gene's germline CDR1 is MDHEN and CDR2 SYDVKM. The CDR3 is 14 residues long. The CDR3 nucleotides read TGTGCCAGCAGTTTGATAGGGGGAGACTATGGCTACACCTTC. Translating it yields CASSLIGGDYGYTF.

The CDR3 region is CASSIYATNEKLFF. The CDR3 bases are TGTGCCAGCAGTATCTACGCAACTAATGAAAAACTGTTTTTT. V is TRBV27 and J is TRBJ1-4, with unresolved D. This CDR3 is built from 14 residues. From germline, CDR1 is MNHEY and CDR2 SMNVEV (reference sequence). V lost 5 bases and J lost 0, with 7 bases in between. Variable domain in full (rest from reference TRBV27 and TRBJ1-4): EAQVTQNPRYLITVTGKKLTVTCSQNMNHEYMSWYRQDPGLGLRQIYYSMNVEVTDKGDVPEGYKVSRKEKRNFPLILESPSPNQTSLYFCASSIYATNEKLFFGSGTQLSVL.

This clone turned up a few times. The chain carries TRBV5-1 and TRBJ2-2, with no clear D. Germline V gives CDR1 SGHRS, CDR2 YFSETQ. The CDR3 contains 13 residues. The V gene lost 5 bases and the J gene lost 1 base, with 6 bases spanning the gap. In DNA, the CDR3 is TGCGCCAGCAGGGACGGGAACACCGGGGAGCTGTTTTTT. Residues: CASRDGNTGELFF.

This clone was observed many times. Different DNA sequences within this sample yield the same CDR3. The gene calls are TRBV9 and TRBJ1-3; D ambiguous. CDR1 SGDLS and CDR2 YYNGEE come from the germline V gene. The CDR3 is 13 residues long. This CDR3 reads CGSARSSGNTIYF. In DNA, the CDR3 is TGTGGAAGTGCGAGGAGTTCGGGAAACACCATATATTTT. Full variable domain (remainder filled in from reference TRBV9 and TRBJ1-3): DSGVTQTPKHLITATGQRVTLRCSPRSGDLSVYWYQQSLDQGLQFLIQYYNGEERAKGNILERFSAQQFPDLHSELNLSSLELGDSALYFCGSARSSGNTIYFGEGSWLTVV.